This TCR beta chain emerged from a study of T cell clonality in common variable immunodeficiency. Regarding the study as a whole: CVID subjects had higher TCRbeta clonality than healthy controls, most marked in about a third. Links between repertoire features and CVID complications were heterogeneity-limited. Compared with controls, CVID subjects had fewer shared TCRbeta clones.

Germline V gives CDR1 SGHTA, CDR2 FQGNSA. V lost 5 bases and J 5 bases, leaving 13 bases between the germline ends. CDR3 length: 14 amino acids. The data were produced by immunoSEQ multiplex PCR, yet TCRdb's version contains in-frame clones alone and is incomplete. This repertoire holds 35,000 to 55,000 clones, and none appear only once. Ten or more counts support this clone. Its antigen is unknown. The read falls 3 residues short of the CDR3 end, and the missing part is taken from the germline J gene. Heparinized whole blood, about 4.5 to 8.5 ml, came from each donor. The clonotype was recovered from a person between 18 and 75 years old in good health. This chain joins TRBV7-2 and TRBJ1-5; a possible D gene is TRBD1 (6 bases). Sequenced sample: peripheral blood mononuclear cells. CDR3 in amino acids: CASSLGQLYQPQHF. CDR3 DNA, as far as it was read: TGTGCCAGCAGCCTAGGACAGCTTTATCAGCCC.